A selection of T cell receptor beta chains follows, all from one sample in a study of blood T cell repertoires in COVID-19. The protocol was immunoSEQ multiplex PCR, while the TCRdb copy is restricted to in-frame clones and leaves out a portion. The sample holds 200,000 to 250,000 clones, 70% to 90% seen once. The sample taken for sequencing was PBMCs or T cells enriched from blood (not recorded which). These receptors were collected from a woman aged 45-65 years in a cohort exposed to, infected with or recovered from COVID-19 (not recorded which). CDR3s include the opening cysteine and the closing phenylalanine or tryptophan. D genes are given only for firm matches. Where a row states a size, it is once, few, many or the class of an expanded clone; other rows omit it.

cdr3_aa cdr3_nt d_call v_call clone_size j_call
CASTPYGGGNYGYTF TGTGCCAGCACCCCGTACGGGGGTGGCAACTATGGCTACACCTTC NA TRBV6-5 NA TRBJ1-2
CASSDASSGHNEQFF TGTGCCAGCAGTGATGCGTCTAGCGGACACAATGAGCAGTTCTTC TRBD2 TRBV2 NA TRBJ2-1
CASIKSGGFGNTIYF TGTGCCAGCATCAAATCCGGCGGTTTTGGAAACACCATATATTTT NA TRBV11-2 NA TRBJ1-3
CSIRPGGEGTYNEQFF TGCAGCATCCGCCCCGGGGGGGAAGGAACCTACAATGAGCAGTTCTTC TRBD2 TRBV29-1 NA TRBJ2-1
CASRQGTNYGYTF TGTGCCAGTCGACAGGGAACTAACTATGGCTACACCTTC TRBD1 TRBV27 NA TRBJ1-2
CASSLGQGQPQHF TGCGCCAGCAGTTTGGGACAGGGGCAGCCCCAGCATTTT TRBD1 TRBV10-2 NA TRBJ1-5
CATSRDRTEGYTF TGTGCCACCAGCAGAGATCGCACGGAGGGCTACACCTTC NA TRBV15 few TRBJ1-2
CASSQDPGRYEQYF TGCGCCAGCAGCCAAGACCCGGGGAGGTACGAGCAGTACTTC NA TRBV4-1 NA TRBJ2-7
CASSPWEGSTEQYF TGTGCCAGTAGCCCCTGGGAGGGGTCGACCGAGCAGTACTTC TRBD2 TRBV19 NA TRBJ2-7
CASSPPASGGGETQYF TGTGCCAGCTCACCACCGGCTAGCGGGGGAGGAGAGACCCAGTACTTC TRBD2 TRBV18 NA TRBJ2-5
CASSLVVMTDGYGYTF TGCGCCAGCAGCTTGGTGGTTATGACAGACGGGTATGGCTACACCTTC NA TRBV5-1 few TRBJ1-2
CASSDLTGGPYEQYF TGCGCCAGCAGTGATTTGACAGGGGGCCCCTACGAGCAGTACTTC TRBD1 TRBV10-2 NA TRBJ2-7
CAWRRDRPYYGYTF TGTGCCTGGAGGAGGGACAGACCTTACTATGGCTACACCTTC TRBD1 TRBV30 NA TRBJ1-2
CASRSPMRQFF TGTGCCAGCAGATCGCCAATGAGGCAGTTCTTC NA TRBV28 NA TRBJ2-1
CATSRGGTGSNQPQHF TGTGCCACCAGCAGAGGGGGGACAGGCAGCAATCAGCCCCAGCATTTT TRBD1 TRBV15 NA TRBJ1-5
CASSLSRRADTQYF TGCGCCAGCAGCCTAAGCCGCAGGGCTGATACGCAGTATTTT NA TRBV4-3 once TRBJ2-3
CASSPSGMDSPLHF TGTGCCAGCTCACCATCGGGGATGGATTCACCCCTCCACTTT NA TRBV18 few TRBJ1-6
CASRRSGGAVETQYF TGCGCCAGCAGACGGAGCGGGGGGGCCGTGGAGACCCAGTACTTC TRBD2 TRBV5-1 NA TRBJ2-5
CASSPLAGATDTQYF TGTGCCAGCAGTCCCCTAGCGGGGGCCACAGATACGCAGTATTTT TRBD2 TRBV6-5 once TRBJ2-3
CASSSVPGQGAGGYTF TGTGCCAGCAGCTCGGTCCCGGGACAGGGGGCCGGTGGCTACACCTTC TRBD1 TRBV7-9 once TRBJ1-2
CASSPPNRQGMGTGELFF TGTGCCAGCTCACCACCCAATCGACAGGGGATGGGCACCGGGGAGCTGTTTTTT TRBD1 TRBV18 NA TRBJ2-2
CASSITGGFRGEQFF TGTGCCAGTAGTATAACAGGGGGCTTTAGGGGTGAGCAGTTCTTC TRBD1 TRBV19 many TRBJ2-1
CASSPYGGQGSEQYF TGTGCCAGCAGCCCCTACGGGGGACAGGGGAGCGAGCAGTACTTC TRBD1 TRBV7-2 once TRBJ2-7
CASSVASGGPRSTDTQYF TGTGCCAGCAGCGTAGCTAGCGGGGGGCCTCGAAGCACAGATACGCAGTATTTT TRBD2 TRBV9 NA TRBJ2-3
CASSLTSGGDSYNEQFF TGTGCCAGCAGCTTAACTAGCGGGGGGGACTCCTACAATGAGCAGTTCTTC TRBD2 TRBV7-6 NA TRBJ2-1
CASSPGLAGGLNEQYF TGTGCCAGCAGCCCCGGACTAGCGGGGGGGCTTAACGAGCAGTACTTC TRBD2 TRBV4-2 NA TRBJ2-7
CASSLGGSGEKLFF TGTGCCAGCAGCTTGGGGGGCTCCGGGGAAAAACTGTTTTTT NA TRBV5-5 NA TRBJ1-4
CASSVTSGGAADTQYF TGTGCCAGCAGCGTAACTAGCGGGGGGGCCGCTGATACGCAGTATTTT TRBD2 TRBV9 once TRBJ2-3
CASSLGESGVGELFF TGTGCCAGCAGCTTAGGAGAGAGCGGGGTAGGGGAGCTGTTTTTT TRBD2 TRBV5-4 NA TRBJ2-2
CASSSGLLAGIFTDTQYF TGTGCCAGCAGTTCGGGTTTGCTAGCGGGGATCTTCACAGATACGCAGTATTTT TRBD2 TRBV27 once TRBJ2-3
CASSQDVIGISANYGYTF TGCGCCAGCAGCCAAGATGTTATTGGCATCAGCGCCAACTATGGCTACACCTTC NA TRBV4-3 NA TRBJ1-2
CASSLLPKESEAFF TGTGCCAGCAGCTTATTGCCCAAGGAGTCTGAAGCTTTCTTT NA TRBV7-3 NA TRBJ1-1
CASSSGETVTSSYEQYF TGTGCTAGCAGCTCGGGGGAGACAGTAACCTCCTCCTACGAGCAGTACTTC NA TRBV7-7 once TRBJ2-7
CASSQVGGFDSPLHF TGCGCCAGCAGCCAAGTCGGAGGGTTCGATTCACCCCTCCACTTT NA TRBV4-3 NA TRBJ1-6
CASSEEEALAGSGELFF TGTGCCAGCAGCGAGGAGGAGGCTCTAGCGGGGTCCGGGGAGCTGTTTTTT TRBD2 TRBV9 few TRBJ2-2
CASSLAPTTGEYTEAFF TGCGCCAGCAGCTTGGCTCCCACGACAGGGGAGTACACTGAAGCTTTCTTT TRBD1 TRBV5-1 NA TRBJ1-1
CASSLAKGWYEQYF TGTGCCAGCAGCCTAGCGAAGGGGTGGTACGAGCAGTACTTC NA TRBV13 NA TRBJ2-7